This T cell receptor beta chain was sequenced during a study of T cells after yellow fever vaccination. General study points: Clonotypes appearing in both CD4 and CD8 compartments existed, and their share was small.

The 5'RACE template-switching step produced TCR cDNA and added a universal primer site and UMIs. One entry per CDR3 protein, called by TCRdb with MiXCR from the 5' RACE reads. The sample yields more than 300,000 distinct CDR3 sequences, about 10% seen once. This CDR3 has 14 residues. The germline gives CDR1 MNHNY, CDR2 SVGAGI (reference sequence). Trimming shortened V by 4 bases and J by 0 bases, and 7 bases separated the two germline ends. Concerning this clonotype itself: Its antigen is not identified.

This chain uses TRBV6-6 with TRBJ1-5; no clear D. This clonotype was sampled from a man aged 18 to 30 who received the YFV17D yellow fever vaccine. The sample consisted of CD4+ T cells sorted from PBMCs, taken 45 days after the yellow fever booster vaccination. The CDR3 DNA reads TGTGCCAGCAGTTTTGCACTTAGCAATCAGCCCCAGCATTTT. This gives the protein CASSFALSNQPQHF.